These 10 T cell receptor beta chains originate from one sample sequenced in a study of cytomegalovirus exposure and HLA in healthy donors. The primer mix had 60 Vbeta and 13 Jbeta primers. Sequencing was performed with immunoSEQ multiplex PCR; in TCRdb, only in-frame clones are kept and a portion is missing. This table has more than 50,000 clones, 77% appearing once. Sample: PBMCs. Receptors were obtained from a female donor in good health and CMV-seronegative.

V gene TRBV11-3 combines with J gene TRBJ2-1, with 8 bases fitting TRBD2. CDR1 is SGHNT, CDR2 YENEEA, per germline. The V gene end was trimmed by 3 bases and the J gene end by 2 bases; junction bases not matched to a gene: 3. This CDR3 region has 15 residues. The DNA for the CDR3 is TGTGCCAGCAGCTTGACTAGCGACACCTACAATGAGCAGTTCTTC. Its translation: CASSLTSDTYNEQFF.

The chain combines TRBV7-8 with TRBJ1-2; D might be TRBD1 (5 bases). This CDR3 region has 15 residues. Trimming removed 2 bases at V and 4 bases at J, with 14 bases between. CDR1 and CDR2 (germline): SGHVS, FQNEAQ. CDR3 sequence: CASSLSPGRVYGYTF. The CDR3 bases are TGTGCCAGCAGCTTATCCCCAGGGAGGGTCTATGGCTACACCTTC.

This clone was seen more than once but under ten times. The gene calls are TRBV4-2 and TRBJ2-1; 8 positions match TRBD1. The CDR3 has 17 residues. The J segment lost 6 bases and the V segment lost 4 bases, leaving 14 bases of the junction unmatched. Germline V gene lookup returns CDR1 LGHNA and CDR2 YNFKEQ. Here the CDR3 reads CASSLGQGGHEGNEQFF. The CDR3 coding sequence is TGTGCCAGCAGCCTTGGACAGGGCGGTCACGAGGGCAATGAGCAGTTCTTC.

The CDR3 sequence: CATAGPGGPTDTQYF. Written as DNA, the CDR3 is TGTGCCACCGCGGGGCCCGGGGGACCCACAGATACGCAGTATTTT. The chain couples TRBV15 to TRBJ2-3, with D possibly TRBD2 on 6 matching bases. Trimming removed 8 bases from V and 2 bases from J, with 17 bases in between. The CDR3 is 15 amino acids. Germline values: CDR1 LNHNV, CDR2 YYDKDF (reference sequence).

The chain combines TRBV4-1 with TRBJ2-2; D is unclear. Trimming pared 0 bases from V and 4 bases from J, leaving 6 bases between. This CDR3 has 14 residues. The germline CDR1 and CDR2 sequences are MGHRA and YSYEKL. The CDR3 sequence: CASSQDVVTGELFF. CDR3 nucleotides: TGCGCCAGCAGCCAAGATGTAGTCACCGGGGAGCTGTTTTTT.

The chain uses TRBV5-5 and TRBJ2-1; D gene uncertain. Trimming stripped 6 bases from V and 0 bases from J, with 13 bases between. CDR1 and CDR2 from the germline V gene are SGHKS and YYEKEE (reference sequence). The CDR3 has 15 residues. The CDR3 sequence is CASTADFNSYNEQFF. CDR3 bases: TGTGCCAGCACCGCTGACTTCAACTCCTACAATGAGCAGTTCTTC.

The chain joins TRBV27 to TRBJ1-2, with 7 bases fitting TRBD1. Per the germline V gene, CDR1 is MNHEY and CDR2 is SMNVEV (reference sequence). The CDR3 spans 13 residues. V dropped 6 bases and J dropped 2; count of bases not matched to a gene: 3. The CDR3 loop is CASSPTGNYGYTF. CDR3 DNA: TGTGCCAGCAGCCCGACAGGGAACTATGGCTACACCTTC.

This clone was found a few times. The CDR3: CASSPGTSGGATDTQYF. In DNA, the CDR3 is TGTGCCAGCAGCCCCGGGACTAGCGGGGGGGCCACAGATACGCAGTATTTT. This chain links TRBV7-2 with TRBJ2-3, with 16 bases aligning to TRBD2. V was clipped by 5 bases and J by 2 bases; unmatched bases: 4. CDR3 size: 17 residues. CDR1 and CDR2 (germline): SGHTA, FQGNSA.

This chain uses TRBV7-9 with TRBJ1-2; D uncertain. Germline V gene lookup returns CDR1 SEHNR and CDR2 FQNEAQ (reference sequence). This CDR3 has 14 residues. Trimming pared 5 bases from V and 4 bases from J, leaving 14 bases between. Here the CDR3 DNA reads TGTGCCAGCAGCCTCACGAAGGGAGTCTATGGCTACACCTTC. It is translated as CASSLTKGVYGYTF.

V and J are TRBV7-2 and TRBJ2-1; D remains ambiguous. The germline V and J ends were trimmed by 1 base and 7 bases, with 11 bases remaining between them. Germline V gives CDR1 SGHTA, CDR2 FQGNSA. The CDR3 totals 14 residues. The CDR3 DNA is TGTGCCAGCAGCTTAGGGGCATCTACGAATGAGCAGTTCTTC. It yields the protein CASSLGASTNEQFF.